Described below is a single T cell receptor beta chain sequence and its context. This clonotype was found a few times. Its antigen remains undetermined. No quality values exist for individual bases; no much larger clone is one base distant. The data were obtained in a study of early T cells in non-severe SARS-CoV-2 infection (dated by TCRdb to about 2021). Regarding the complete study: Bulk RNA from unsorted whole blood was used for TCR sequencing, so alpha and beta chains could not be paired. The paper's findings and limits, for the study overall: VDJdb matching was skewed toward anti-spike CD8 responses, so virus-specific expansions were likely underestimated and private and CD4 specificities were missed.

A case-control design nested within a healthcare worker cohort in London, UK, was used, with weekly nasopharyngeal swab PCR tests and blood sampling performed. Healthcare workers were enrolled in the week of the UK lockdown, from 23 to 31 March 2020, and were followed every week for up to roughly 15 weeks. Libraries were made using 5' RACE. This sample was sequenced with a NextSeq 500. Unique molecular identifiers were attached to individual cDNA molecules in the TCR library protocol so that sequencing error and PCR bias could be corrected. Both TCR alpha and beta chains were sequenced, and tight co-correlation was observed between alpha and beta sequence abundances in each sample. As for the authors' bioinformatics: Decombinator V4 was used to annotate TCR sequences for V gene, J gene and CDR3. TCRs were defined as expanded if a significant change between any two time points was detected under a Poisson model with p below 0.0001. TCR abundances were normalised to the total number of TCRs sequenced per sample and expressed as counts per million. MAIT TCRs were defined by TRAV1-2 paired with TRAJ12, TRAJ20 or TRAJ33, and iNKT TCRs by TRAV10 paired with TRAJ18. A search of VDJdb, accessed on 1 November 2021, was run for TCRs annotated to CMV, EBV and SARS-CoV-2, with TCRs annotated for multiple antigens excluded. TCRdb redid the processing of the public reads, applying fastp at Q25 and MiXCR, and retained in-frame beta chains. Identical CDR3 protein sequences are pooled into one entry, listed with their most common genes and DNA. TCRdb's processing, not the study's, gives the V and J calls here. Present in this sample are about 83,000 distinct CDR3 sequences, around 9.3% of which were seen just once. The top ten constitute around 8% of the sample.

Between the V and J ends, shortened by 5 bases and 1 base respectively, the junction contains 15 bases. CDR1 and CDR2, per the germline V gene, are SGHTA and FQGNSA. From cysteine to phenylalanine, the CDR3 is 15 amino acids long. The kept DNA is CDR3 alone, 45 bases in frame from the first base. The origin of this receptor is an adult who was a healthcare worker with PCR-confirmed SARS-CoV-2 infection or an uninfected control (not recorded which). The rearranged segments are TRBV7-2 and TRBJ2-7; the best D guess is TRBD1, with 6 bases matching. Sequencing used whole blood, obtained at baseline. CDR3 reads: CASSKDGQISYEQYF. The DNA sequence is TGTGCCAGCAGCAAGGACGGACAGATATCCTACGAGCAGTACTTC. With the rest looked up from the reference TRBV7-2 and TRBJ2-7 genes rather than sequenced, the full variable domain is GAGVSQSPSNKVTEKGKDVELRCDPISGHTALYWYRQSLGQGLEFLIYFQGNSAPDKSGLPSDRFSAERTGGSVSTLTIQRTQQEDSAVYLCASSKDGQISYEQYFGPGTRLTVT.